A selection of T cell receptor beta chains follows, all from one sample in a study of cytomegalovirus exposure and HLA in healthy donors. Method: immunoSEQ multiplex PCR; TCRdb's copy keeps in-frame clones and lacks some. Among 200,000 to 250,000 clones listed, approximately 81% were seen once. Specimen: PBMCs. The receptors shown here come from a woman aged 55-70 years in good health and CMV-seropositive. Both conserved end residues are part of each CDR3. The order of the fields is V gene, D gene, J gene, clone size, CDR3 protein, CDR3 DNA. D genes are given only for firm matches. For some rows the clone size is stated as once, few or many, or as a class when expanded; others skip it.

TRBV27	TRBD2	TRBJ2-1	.	CATSRTSGSNEQFF	TGTGCCACCTCACGGACTAGCGGGAGCAATGAGCAGTTCTTC
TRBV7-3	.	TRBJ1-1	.	CASSLAGVTEAFF	TGTGCCAGCAGCTTGGCCGGGGTGACTGAAGCTTTCTTT
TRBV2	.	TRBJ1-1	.	CASSPSPNTEAFF	TGTGCCAGCAGCCCCTCCCCGAACACTGAAGCTTTCTTT
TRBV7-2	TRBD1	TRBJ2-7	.	CASSSPPGQGTEQYF	TGTGCCAGCAGCTCACCTCCGGGACAGGGTACCGAGCAGTACTTC
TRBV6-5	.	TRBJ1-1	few	CASSTRMNTEAFF	TGTGCCAGCAGTACTCGCATGAACACTGAAGCTTTCTTT
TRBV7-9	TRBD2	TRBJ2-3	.	CSSSFVLAGGRDMQYF	TGTTCCAGCAGCTTCGTTCTAGCGGGAGGTAGAGATATGCAGTATTTT
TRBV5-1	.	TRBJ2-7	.	CASTKQGGYYEQYF	TGCGCCAGCACCAAACAGGGAGGGTACTACGAGCAGTACTTC
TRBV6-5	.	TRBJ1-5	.	CASSLSGPQHF	TGTGCCAGCAGTCTGTCGGGGCCCCAGCATTTT
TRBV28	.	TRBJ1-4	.	CASQRATNEKLFF	TGTGCCAGCCAACGCGCAACTAATGAAAAACTGTTTTTT
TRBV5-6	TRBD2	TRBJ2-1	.	CASSLLAGEGGYNEQFF	TGTGCCAGCAGCTTGTTAGCGGGAGAGGGGGGCTACAATGAGCAGTTCTTC
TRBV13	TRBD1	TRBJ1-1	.	CASSSDRDTEAFF	TGTGCCAGCAGCTCGGACAGGGACACTGAAGCTTTCTTT
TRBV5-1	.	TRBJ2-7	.	CASSIPGSYEQYF	TGCGCCAGCAGCATCCCGGGGAGTTACGAGCAGTACTTC
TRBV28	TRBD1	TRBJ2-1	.	CASSLRDREGDEQFF	TGTGCCAGCAGTTTAAGGGACAGGGAGGGGGATGAGCAGTTCTTC
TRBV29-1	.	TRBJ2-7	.	CSVTRTADYEQYF	TGCAGCGTTACCCGGACAGCCGACTACGAGCAGTACTTC
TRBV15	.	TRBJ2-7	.	CATSRGGSSYEQYF	TGTGCCACCAGCAGAGGAGGGAGCTCCTACGAGCAGTACTTC
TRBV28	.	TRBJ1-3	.	CAIQAPKGRGLMNTIYF	TGTGCCATTCAAGCGCCTAAGGGAAGGGGGTTAATGAACACCATATATTTT
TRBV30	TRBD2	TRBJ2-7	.	CAFTGGYEQYF	TGTGCCTTTACCGGGGGGTACGAGCAGTACTTC
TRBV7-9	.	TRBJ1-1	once	CASTNRGRGLSEAFF	TGTGCCAGCACCAATCGGGGCAGGGGCTTGAGTGAAGCTTTCTTT
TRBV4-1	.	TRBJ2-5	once	CASSPEETQYF	TGCGCCAGCAGCCCGGAGGAGACCCAGTACTTC
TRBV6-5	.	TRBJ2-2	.	CASSYPGSGAGELFF	TGTGCCAGCAGTTACCCAGGGTCGGGTGCCGGGGAGCTGTTTTTT
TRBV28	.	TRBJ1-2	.	CASTIGRADYGYTF	TGTGCCAGCACCATAGGGAGGGCGGACTATGGCTACACCTTC
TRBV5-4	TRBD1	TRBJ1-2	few	CASSAAGGGYGYTF	TGTGCCAGCAGCGCGGCAGGGGGCGGCTATGGCTACACCTTC
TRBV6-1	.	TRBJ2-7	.	CASSDRDKTYEQYF	TGTGCCAGCAGTGATCGGGACAAGACTTACGAGCAGTACTTC
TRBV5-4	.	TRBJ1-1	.	CASSVDRNTEAFF	TGTGCCAGCAGCGTGGACAGGAACACTGAAGCTTTCTTT
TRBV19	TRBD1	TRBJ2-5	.	CASSQTGDSETQYF	TGTGCCAGTAGCCAGACAGGGGATTCGGAGACCCAGTACTTC
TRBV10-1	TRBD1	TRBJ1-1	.	CASRAGTGNSEAFF	TGCGCCAGCAGGGCCGGGACAGGGAATAGTGAAGCTTTCTTT
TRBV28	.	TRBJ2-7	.	CASRQQGFSYEQYF	TGTGCCAGCAGGCAACAGGGATTCTCCTACGAGCAGTACTTC
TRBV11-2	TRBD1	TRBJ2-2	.	CASRLNRGQGELFF	TGTGCCAGCAGATTAAACAGGGGGCAAGGGGAGCTGTTTTTT